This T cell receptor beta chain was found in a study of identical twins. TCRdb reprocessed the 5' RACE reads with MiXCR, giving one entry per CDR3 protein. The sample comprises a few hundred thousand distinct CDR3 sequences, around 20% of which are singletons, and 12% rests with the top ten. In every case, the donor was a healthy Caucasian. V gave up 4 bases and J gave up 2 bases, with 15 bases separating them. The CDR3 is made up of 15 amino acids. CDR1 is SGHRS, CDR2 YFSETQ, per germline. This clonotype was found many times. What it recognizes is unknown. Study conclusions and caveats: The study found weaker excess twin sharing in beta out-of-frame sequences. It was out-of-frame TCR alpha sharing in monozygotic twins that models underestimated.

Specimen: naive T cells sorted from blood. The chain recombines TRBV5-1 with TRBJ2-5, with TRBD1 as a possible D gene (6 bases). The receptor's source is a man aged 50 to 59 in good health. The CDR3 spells CASSVDNQGQETQYF. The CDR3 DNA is TGCGCCAGCAGCGTGGATAACCAGGGGCAAGAGACCCAGTACTTC. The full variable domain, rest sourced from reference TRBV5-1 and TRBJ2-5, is KAGVTQTPRYLIKTRGQQVTLSCSPISGHRSVSWYQQTPGQGLQFLFEYFSETQRNKGNFPGRFSGRQFSNSRSEMNVSTLELGDSALYLCASSVDNQGQETQYFGPGTRLLVL.